This T cell receptor beta chain was captured by sequencing in a study of a mutant IDH1 vaccine in newly diagnosed glioma. The repertoire was sequenced with immunoSEQ multiplex PCR; TCRdb's copy has only in-frame clones and lacks some. Among some 120,000 clones listed, about 80% were seen once. Note on this clone: The antigen remains undetermined.

Time point of the sample: week 11, during vaccination. Vaccination comprised doses that each held 300 ug of mutant IDH1 20-mer peptide, plus topical imiquimod. Donor tumors were new WHO grade 3 or 4 IDH1-mutant, ATRX-lost astrocytomas. The germline V gene encodes CDR1 MNHNY and CDR2 SVGAGI (reference sequence). The CDR3 has 13 amino acids. The ends were cut back, 6 bases at V and 2 bases at J, with 7 bases in the middle. The receptor was isolated from a man in his forties with glioma. The source was PBMCs, collected from a glioma patient whose treatment included an IDH1 peptide vaccine. The rearrangement joins TRBV6-6 to TRBJ2-2; D gene uncertain. The CDR3 region has the DNA TGTGCCAGCAGGATCTCTAACACCGGGGAGCTGTTTTTT. It encodes CASRISNTGELFF.